The rows below give T cell receptor beta chains drawn from one sample of a study of shared clonotypes between healthy human individuals. Libraries were prepared by immunoSEQ multiplex PCR; TCRdb keeps only in-frame clonotypes and omits some of them. The data contain roughly 1,500,000 clones, 95% to 99% of them singletons. The sequenced sample was naive CD4+ T cells sorted from blood. Receptor source: a man younger than 45 in good health. CDR3s include the opening cysteine and the closing phenylalanine or tryptophan. The order of the fields is V gene, J gene, D gene, clone size, CDR3 protein, CDR3 DNA. D genes are given only for firm matches. Size values are once, few and many counts, or a class for expanded clones, and some rows have none.

V: TRBV9; J: TRBJ2-5; D: -; size: -; CDR3: CASSVAAGRGETQYF; DNA: TGTGCCAGCAGCGTAGCGGCTGGACGCGGAGAGACCCAGTACTTC
V: TRBV9; J: TRBJ2-5; D: TRBD2; size: -; CDR3: CASSGTTRPGGLAGAETQYF; DNA: TGTGCCAGCAGCGGAACTACTCGGCCCGGGGGGCTAGCGGGAGCGGAGACCCAGTACTTC
V: TRBV5-4; J: TRBJ1-2; D: -; size: -; CDR3: CASSLTMNYGYTF; DNA: TGTGCCAGCAGCTTGACCATGAACTATGGCTACACCTTC
V: TRBV18; J: TRBJ2-1; D: TRBD2; size: -; CDR3: CASSPPGLAKYNEQFF; DNA: TGTGCCAGCTCACCACCGGGACTAGCGAAGTACAATGAGCAGTTCTTC
V: TRBV18; J: TRBJ1-2; D: -; size: once; CDR3: CASSPRGLLFGYTF; DNA: TGTGCCAGCTCACCCCGGGGACTCTTGTTTGGCTACACCTTC
V: TRBV5-4; J: TRBJ2-3; D: TRBD1; size: -; CDR3: CASSPGTGLTDTQYF; DNA: TGTGCCAGCAGCCCCGGGACAGGGCTGACAGATACGCAGTATTTT
V: TRBV9; J: TRBJ1-2; D: -; size: -; CDR3: CASSVGLGKPNYGYTF; DNA: TGTGCCAGCAGCGTAGGGTTGGGCAAACCCAACTATGGCTACACCTTC
V: TRBV6-1; J: TRBJ1-2; D: TRBD1; size: once; CDR3: CASSGSPGQGADGYTF; DNA: TGTGCCAGCAGTGGATCTCCGGGACAGGGGGCGGATGGCTACACCTTC
V: TRBV29-1; J: TRBJ2-7; D: -; size: -; CDR3: CSVVTRALGEQYF; DNA: TGCAGCGTCGTAACCAGGGCGCTCGGCGAGCAGTACTTC
V: TRBV5-1; J: TRBJ2-1; D: TRBD1; size: -; CDR3: CASSLLGQDNNEQFF; DNA: TGCGCCAGCAGCTTGCTCGGACAGGATAACAATGAGCAGTTCTTC
V: TRBV5-1; J: TRBJ2-7; D: -; size: -; CDR3: CASSLDQGIGYEQYF; DNA: TGCGCCAGCAGCTTGGATCAGGGAATCGGGTACGAGCAGTACTTC
V: TRBV4-2; J: TRBJ1-5; D: -; size: -; CDR3: CASSQDFRRPTSVQGNQPQHF; DNA: TGTGCCAGCAGCCAAGATTTTCGCCGGCCGACTTCTGTTCAAGGCAATCAGCCCCAGCATTTT
V: TRBV2; J: TRBJ2-5; D: -; size: -; CDR3: CASSQGFETQYF; DNA: TGTGCCAGCTCGCAGGGGTTCGAGACCCAGTACTTC
V: TRBV19; J: TRBJ1-5; D: -; size: -; CDR3: CASSMTTGISYPQHF; DNA: TGTGCCAGTAGTATGACTACAGGGATATCTTATCCCCAGCATTTT
V: TRBV29-1; J: TRBJ2-5; D: TRBD1; size: -; CDR3: CSVRTGQETQYF; DNA: TGCAGCGTTCGGACAGGGCAAGAGACCCAGTACTTC
V: TRBV4-3; J: TRBJ2-7; D: TRBD2; size: -; CDR3: CASSQDFLAGDEQYF; DNA: TGCGCCAGCAGCCAAGATTTTCTAGCGGGAGACGAGCAGTACTTC
V: TRBV9; J: TRBJ2-5; D: TRBD2; size: -; CDR3: CASSVSTGGDQETQYF; DNA: TGTGCCAGCAGCGTTTCGACGGGAGGGGACCAAGAGACCCAGTACTTC
V: TRBV5-4; J: TRBJ2-2; D: TRBD2; size: -; CDR3: CASSSGSGGELFF; DNA: TGTGCCAGCAGCAGCGGGAGCGGCGGGGAGCTGTTTTTT
V: TRBV29-1; J: TRBJ2-1; D: TRBD1; size: once; CDR3: CSVPDRATYNEQFF; DNA: TGCAGCGTGCCGGACAGGGCAACCTACAATGAGCAGTTCTTC
V: TRBV7-2; J: TRBJ2-3; D: TRBD2; size: once; CDR3: CASSLDFGREGSDTQYF; DNA: TGTGCCAGCAGCTTAGACTTTGGGCGGGAGGGTTCAGATACGCAGTATTTT
V: TRBV9; J: TRBJ2-7; D: TRBD2; size: -; CDR3: CASSVVSGSGEQYF; DNA: TGTGCCAGCAGCGTAGTTAGCGGGAGTGGGGAGCAGTACTTC
V: TRBV6-1; J: TRBJ1-5; D: -; size: -; CDR3: CASTEDNNQPQHF; DNA: TGTGCCAGCACAGAGGACAACAATCAGCCCCAGCATTTT
V: TRBV29-1; J: TRBJ1-1; D: TRBD1; size: -; CDR3: CSAKQGATEAFF; DNA: TGCAGCGCCAAACAGGGGGCCACTGAAGCTTTCTTT
V: TRBV11-3; J: TRBJ2-7; D: -; size: -; CDR3: CASSLGRSSSEQYF; DNA: TGTGCCAGCAGCTTAGGGCGCTCGTCCAGCGAGCAGTACTTC
V: TRBV5-1; J: TRBJ2-3; D: -; size: -; CDR3: CAWPRNLLRITLDTQYF; DNA: TGCGCCTGGCCCCGGAACCTCCTCCGGATTACCCTGGATACGCAGTATTTT
V: TRBV6-1; J: TRBJ2-7; D: -; size: -; CDR3: CASSEGIGGSYEQYF; DNA: TGTGCCAGCAGTGAAGGGATAGGCGGCTCCTACGAGCAGTACTTC
V: TRBV29-1; J: TRBJ2-6; D: TRBD1; size: -; CDR3: CSATTGGTSGANVLTF; DNA: TGCAGCGCTACGACAGGGGGTACCTCTGGGGCCAACGTCCTGACTTTC
V: TRBV7-9; J: TRBJ2-1; D: TRBD2; size: -; CDR3: CASTGSGTMRYEQFF; DNA: TGTGCCAGCACCGGATCCGGGACTATGCGCTATGAGCAGTTCTTC
V: TRBV7-2; J: TRBJ2-6; D: -; size: -; CDR3: CASSVNGGNSGANVLTF; DNA: TGTGCCAGCAGCGTCAACGGCGGTAACTCTGGGGCCAACGTCCTGACTTTC
V: TRBV5-1; J: TRBJ2-1; D: -; size: -; CDR3: CASTLDGELLPYNEQFF; DNA: TGCGCCAGCACCCTCGACGGAGAACTATTACCTTACAATGAGCAGTTCTTC
V: TRBV29-1; J: TRBJ2-7; D: -; size: -; CDR3: CSAIGGYEQYF; DNA: TGCAGCGCCATAGGGGGCTACGAGCAGTACTTC
V: TRBV6-1; J: TRBJ1-2; D: -; size: -; CDR3: CASSAPVRGYTF; DNA: TGTGCCAGCAGTGCCCCTGTACGGGGCTACACCTTC
V: TRBV29-1; J: TRBJ2-5; D: -; size: once; CDR3: CSVAQATQETQYF; DNA: TGCAGCGTTGCCCAGGCGACCCAAGAGACCCAGTACTTC
V: TRBV20-1; J: TRBJ2-3; D: -; size: -; CDR3: CSWGTDTQYF; DNA: TGCAGTTGGGGGACAGATACGCAGTATTTT
V: TRBV20-1; J: TRBJ1-1; D: TRBD1; size: -; CDR3: CTSGGNTEAFF; DNA: TGCACTTCAGGGGGGAACACTGAAGCTTTCTTT
V: TRBV19; J: TRBJ2-3; D: -; size: -; CDR3: CASSIGFGPSADTQYF; DNA: TGTGCCAGTAGTATCGGTTTTGGTCCCTCCGCAGATACGCAGTATTTT
V: TRBV11-3; J: TRBJ2-1; D: TRBD1; size: -; CDR3: CASSQGQGRYNEQFF; DNA: TGTGCCAGCAGCCAGGGACAGGGTAGATACAATGAGCAGTTCTTC
V: TRBV2; J: TRBJ1-4; D: -; size: -; CDR3: CASSPEGGEKLFF; DNA: TGTGCCAGCAGCCCGGAGGGTGGTGAAAAACTGTTTTTT
V: TRBV21-1; J: TRBJ2-7; D: -; size: -; CDR3: CASSKALVAGGWGSEQYF; DNA: TGTGCCAGCAGCAAAGCGTTGGTAGCGGGAGGCTGGGGGTCCGAGCAGTACTTC
V: TRBV7-3; J: TRBJ2-1; D: TRBD2; size: -; CDR3: CASSLSGRDVNEQFF; DNA: TGTGCCAGCAGCCTCAGCGGGAGGGATGTTAATGAGCAGTTCTTC
V: TRBV6-5; J: TRBJ2-2; D: -; size: -; CDR3: CASSYFSSNTGELFF; DNA: TGTGCCAGCAGTTACTTCAGCTCGAACACCGGGGAGCTGTTTTTT
V: TRBV5-1; J: TRBJ2-5; D: TRBD1; size: -; CDR3: CASSRTDRRETQYF; DNA: TGCGCCAGCAGCCGGACGGACAGGCGAGAGACCCAGTACTTC
V: TRBV28; J: TRBJ1-2; D: -; size: -; CDR3: CASSSGTAYGYTF; DNA: TGTGCCAGCAGTTCCGGGACCGCATATGGCTACACCTTC
V: TRBV30; J: TRBJ1-3; D: TRBD1; size: -; CDR3: CAWSVSRLLGQGPYYSGNTIYF; DNA: TGTGCCTGGAGTGTAAGCCGACTCCTTGGACAGGGCCCTTACTACTCTGGAAACACCATATATTTT
V: TRBV5-1; J: TRBJ2-7; D: TRBD1; size: -; CDR3: CASSLGSSGGYREQYF; DNA: TGCGCCAGCAGCTTGGGGTCCTCAGGGGGCTATCGCGAGCAGTACTTC
V: TRBV5-1; J: TRBJ2-1; D: -; size: -; CDR3: CASRAGGLITYNEQFF; DNA: TGCGCCAGCAGGGCCGGGGGACTGATAACCTACAATGAGCAGTTCTTC
V: TRBV19; J: TRBJ1-1; D: TRBD1; size: -; CDR3: CASSPGTGNTEAFF; DNA: TGTGCCAGTAGTCCCGGGACAGGGAACACTGAAGCTTTCTTT
V: TRBV6-1; J: TRBJ2-1; D: TRBD2; size: -; CDR3: CASSNLGGSINEQFF; DNA: TGTGCCAGCAGTAACCTTGGCGGGAGTATAAATGAGCAGTTCTTC
V: TRBV6-1; J: TRBJ2-1; D: TRBD1; size: -; CDR3: CASSEVWTGFYNEQFF; DNA: TGTGCCAGCAGTGAAGTATGGACAGGGTTCTACAATGAGCAGTTCTTC
V: TRBV30; J: TRBJ1-5; D: TRBD1; size: -; CDR3: CAWSGGTVSNQPQHF; DNA: TGTGCCTGGAGTGGAGGGACAGTTAGCAATCAGCCCCAGCATTTT
V: TRBV7-9; J: TRBJ2-7; D: -; size: -; CDR3: CASSSEGRGPPYEQYF; DNA: TGTGCCAGCAGCTCAGAGGGCCGGGGCCCCCCCTACGAGCAGTACTTC
V: TRBV5-1; J: TRBJ2-1; D: -; size: -; CDR3: CASSFDQNNEQFF; DNA: TGCGCCAGCAGCTTTGACCAAAACAATGAGCAGTTCTTC
V: TRBV9; J: TRBJ2-1; D: -; size: once; CDR3: CASSVGQGTYNEQFF; DNA: TGTGCCAGCAGCGTAGGGCAGGGGACCTACAATGAGCAGTTCTTC